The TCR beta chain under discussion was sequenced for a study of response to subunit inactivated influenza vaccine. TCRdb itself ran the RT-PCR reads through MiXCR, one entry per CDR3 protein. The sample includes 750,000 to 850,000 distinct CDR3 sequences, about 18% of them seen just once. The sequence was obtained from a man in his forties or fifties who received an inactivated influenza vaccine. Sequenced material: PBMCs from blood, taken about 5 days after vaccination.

The DNA for the CDR3 is TGTGCCAGCAGTCCCGGGACGGACCCCCAGCCCCAGCATTTT. The encoded protein is CASSPGTDPQPQHF. The chain couples TRBV12-3 or TRBV12-4 to TRBJ1-5; maybe TRBD1 (5 bases). This CDR3 is 14 amino acids long. V lost 5 bases and J 7 bases, leaving 15 bases between the germline ends.